A selection of T cell receptor beta chains follows, all from one sample in a study of cytomegalovirus exposure and HLA in healthy donors. This table comes from immunoSEQ multiplex PCR, and its TCRdb copy is limited to in-frame clones, with some not included. This table holds some 250,000 clones, roughly 82% found once. Specimen: PBMCs. These receptors were collected from a woman aged 40 to 49 in good health and CMV-seropositive. Both conserved end residues are part of each CDR3. Fields, in order: J gene, D gene, clone size, V gene, CDR3 protein, CDR3 DNA. A D gene is named only where the DNA matches it firmly. Clone size appears in some rows only: once, few, many, or a class for an expanded clone.

TRBJ2-5	TRBD2	.	TRBV5-1	CASSLDTSGGGTQYF	TGCGCCAGCAGCCTGGATACTAGCGGGGGGGGGACCCAGTACTTC
TRBJ2-2	.	.	TRBV12-5	CASGLVRPNTGELFF	TGTGCTAGTGGTTTGGTGCGGCCAAACACCGGGGAGCTGTTTTTT
TRBJ2-3	TRBD1	.	TRBV5-1	CASGPRTGGTDTQYF	TGCGCCAGCGGGCCAAGGACAGGGGGCACAGATACGCAGTATTTT
TRBJ1-1	.	.	TRBV18	CASSPYEGGAEAFF	TGTGCCAGCTCACCATACGAGGGGGGGGCTGAAGCTTTCTTT
TRBJ2-7	TRBD1	.	TRBV30	CAWGTGVSYEQYF	TGTGCCTGGGGGACAGGGGTCTCCTACGAGCAGTACTTC
TRBJ2-1	.	.	TRBV6-5	CASTNWAYNEQFF	TGTGCCAGCACCAATTGGGCTTACAATGAGCAGTTCTTC
TRBJ2-7	TRBD2	.	TRBV6-6	CASSLGAGGGFYEQYF	TGTGCCAGCAGCCTTGGGGCGGGGGGGGGTTTCTACGAGCAGTACTTC
TRBJ1-3	.	.	TRBV19	CASSIATGATGNTIYF	TGTGCCAGTAGTATAGCGACAGGAGCTACCGGTAACACCATATATTTT
TRBJ2-1	.	.	TRBV2	CASSDTGQGQFF	TGTGCCAGCAGCGATACAGGGCAGGGTCAGTTCTTC
TRBJ1-2	TRBD1	.	TRBV30	CAWSVTGPYGYTF	TGTGCCTGGAGTGTGACAGGGCCCTATGGCTACACCTTC
TRBJ2-5	.	.	TRBV18	CASSPAHEYGETQYF	TGTGCCAGCTCACCAGCTCACGAGTATGGAGAGACCCAGTACTTC
TRBJ1-3	.	.	TRBV28	CASSLGGAGEAGNTIYF	TGTGCCAGCAGTTTAGGGGGAGCGGGAGAGGCTGGAAACACCATATATTTT
TRBJ1-2	TRBD1	once	TRBV19	CATQKTGGGNYGYTF	TGTGCCACCCAAAAAACAGGGGGTGGGAACTATGGCTACACCTTC
TRBJ2-7	TRBD2	few	TRBV7-2	CASSLVSFGGRVGEQYF	TGTGCCAGCAGCTTAGTTAGCTTTGGCGGGAGGGTAGGAGAGCAGTACTTC
TRBJ2-1	.	.	TRBV4-3	CASSQVRSGEQFF	TGCGCCAGCAGCCAAGTTAGAAGCGGGGAGCAGTTCTTC
TRBJ2-7	.	.	TRBV10-3	CAISAAGQGYYEQYF	TGTGCCATCAGTGCCGCAGGGCAGGGCTACTACGAGCAGTACTTC
TRBJ1-3	TRBD1	few	TRBV10-1	CASSEWDRGVSSGNTIYF	TGCGCCAGCAGTGAGTGGGACAGGGGCGTGAGCTCTGGAAACACCATATATTTT
TRBJ2-7	TRBD1	once	TRBV23-1	CASSHPDRVSDEQYF	TGCGCCAGCAGTCACCCGGACAGGGTGAGCGACGAGCAGTACTTC
TRBJ1-5	.	few	TRBV7-2	CASSVRGNQPQHF	TGTGCCAGCAGCGTCAGGGGCAATCAGCCCCAGCATTTT
TRBJ2-3	.	.	TRBV6-6	CASTLRGRSTDTQYF	TGTGCCAGCACCTTACGGGGGAGGAGCACAGATACGCAGTATTTT